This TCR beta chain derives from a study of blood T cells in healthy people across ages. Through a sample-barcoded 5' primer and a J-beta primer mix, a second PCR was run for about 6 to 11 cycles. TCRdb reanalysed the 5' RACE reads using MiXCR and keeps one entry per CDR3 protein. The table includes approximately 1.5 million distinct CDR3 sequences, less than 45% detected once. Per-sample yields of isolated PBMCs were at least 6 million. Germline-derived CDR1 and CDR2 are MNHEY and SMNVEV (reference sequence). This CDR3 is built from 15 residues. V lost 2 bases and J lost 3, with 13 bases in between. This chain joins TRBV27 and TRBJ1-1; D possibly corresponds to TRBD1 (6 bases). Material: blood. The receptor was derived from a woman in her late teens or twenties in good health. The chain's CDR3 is CASSLRGAGYTEAFF. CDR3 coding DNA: TGTGCCAGCAGTTTAAGGGGGGCAGGGTACACTGAAGCTTTCTTT.